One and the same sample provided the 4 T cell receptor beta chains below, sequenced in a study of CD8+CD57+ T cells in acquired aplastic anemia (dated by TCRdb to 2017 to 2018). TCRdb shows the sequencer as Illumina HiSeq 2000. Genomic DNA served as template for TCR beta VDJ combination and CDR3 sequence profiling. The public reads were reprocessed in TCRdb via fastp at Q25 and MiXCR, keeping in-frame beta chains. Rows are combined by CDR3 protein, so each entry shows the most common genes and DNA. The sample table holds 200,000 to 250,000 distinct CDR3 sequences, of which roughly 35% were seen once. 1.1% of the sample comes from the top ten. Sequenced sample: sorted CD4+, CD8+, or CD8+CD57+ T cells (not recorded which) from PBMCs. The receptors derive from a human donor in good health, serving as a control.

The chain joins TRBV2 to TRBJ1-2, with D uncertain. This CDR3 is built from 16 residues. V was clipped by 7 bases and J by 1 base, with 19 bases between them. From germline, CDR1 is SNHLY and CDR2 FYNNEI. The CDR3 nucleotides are TGTGCCAGCATAGGAACCGGCAGGCCGATTAACTATGGCTACACCTTC. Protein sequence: CASIGTGRPINYGYTF.

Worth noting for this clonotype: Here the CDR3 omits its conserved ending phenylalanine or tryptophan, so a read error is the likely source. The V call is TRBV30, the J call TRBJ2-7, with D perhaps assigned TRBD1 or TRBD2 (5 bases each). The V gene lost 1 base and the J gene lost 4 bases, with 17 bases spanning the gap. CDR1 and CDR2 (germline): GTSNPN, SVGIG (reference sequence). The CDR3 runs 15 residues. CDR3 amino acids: CAWSGDGGFGYEQYL. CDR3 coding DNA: TGTGCCTGGAGTGGGGACGGAGGATTTGGGTACGAGCAGTACCTC.

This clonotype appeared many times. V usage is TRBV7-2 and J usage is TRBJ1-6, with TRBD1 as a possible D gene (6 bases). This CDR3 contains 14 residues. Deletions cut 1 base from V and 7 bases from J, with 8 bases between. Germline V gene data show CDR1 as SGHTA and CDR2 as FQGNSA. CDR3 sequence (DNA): TGTGCCAGCAGCTTAGACGGACAGAATTCACCCCTCCACTTT. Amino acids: CASSLDGQNSPLHF.

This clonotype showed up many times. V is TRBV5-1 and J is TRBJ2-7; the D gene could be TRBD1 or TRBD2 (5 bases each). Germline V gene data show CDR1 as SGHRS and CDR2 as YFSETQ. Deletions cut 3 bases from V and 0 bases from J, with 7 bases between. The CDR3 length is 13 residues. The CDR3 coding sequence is TGCGCCAGCAGCTGGGACGGCTCCTACGAGCAGTACTTC. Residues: CASSWDGSYEQYF.